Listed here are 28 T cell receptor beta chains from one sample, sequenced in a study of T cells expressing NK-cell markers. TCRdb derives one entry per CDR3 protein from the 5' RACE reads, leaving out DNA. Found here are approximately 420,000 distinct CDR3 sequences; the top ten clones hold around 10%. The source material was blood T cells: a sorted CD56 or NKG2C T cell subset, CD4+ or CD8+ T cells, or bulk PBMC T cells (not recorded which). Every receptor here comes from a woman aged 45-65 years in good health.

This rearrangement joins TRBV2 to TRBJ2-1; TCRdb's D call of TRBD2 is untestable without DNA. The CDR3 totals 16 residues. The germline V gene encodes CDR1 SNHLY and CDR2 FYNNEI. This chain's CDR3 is CASSEQTSGRYNEQFF.

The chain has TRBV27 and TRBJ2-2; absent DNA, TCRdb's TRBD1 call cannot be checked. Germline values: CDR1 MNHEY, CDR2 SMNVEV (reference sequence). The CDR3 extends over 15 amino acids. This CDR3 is CASSNRQGGTGELFF.

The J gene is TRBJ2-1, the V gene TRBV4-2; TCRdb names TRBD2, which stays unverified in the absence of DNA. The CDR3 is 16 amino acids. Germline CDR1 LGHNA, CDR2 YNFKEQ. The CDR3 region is CASSQDGLALYNEQFF.

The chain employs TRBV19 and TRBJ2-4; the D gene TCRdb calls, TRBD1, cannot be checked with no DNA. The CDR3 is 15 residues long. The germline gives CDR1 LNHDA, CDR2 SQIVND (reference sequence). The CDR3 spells CASSIRGQSKNIQYF.

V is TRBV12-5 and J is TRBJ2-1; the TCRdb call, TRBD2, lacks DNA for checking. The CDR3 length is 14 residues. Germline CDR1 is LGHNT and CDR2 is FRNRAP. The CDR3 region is CASGSGLAMDEQFF.

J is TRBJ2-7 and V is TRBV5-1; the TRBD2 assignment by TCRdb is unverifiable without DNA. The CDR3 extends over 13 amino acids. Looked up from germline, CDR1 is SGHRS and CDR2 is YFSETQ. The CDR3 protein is CASSLGEAAEQYF.

CDR3 loop: CASSQGGRVATYNEQFF. V and J are TRBV4-1 and TRBJ2-1; no DNA is available, so the TRBD1 call from TCRdb remains unchecked. The V gene's germline CDR1 is MGHRA and CDR2 YSYEKL. The CDR3 consists of 17 residues.

The CDR3: CATSRDGAGGWNEQFF. V is TRBV15 and J is TRBJ2-1; TCRdb outputs TRBD2, but without DNA this stays unchecked. This CDR3 is 16 amino acids long. Germline-derived CDR1 and CDR2 are LNHNV and YYDKDF (reference sequence).

CDR3: CASSLPGNGYTF. The chain joins TRBV5-1 to TRBJ1-2. The CDR3 loop spans 12 amino acids. Germline-derived CDR1 and CDR2 are SGHRS and YFSETQ.

CDR3: CASSPRSQGEQFF. The chain joins TRBV7-8 to TRBJ2-1; TCRdb picks TRBD1, but there is no DNA to check that call. Germline assignment: CDR1 SGHVS and CDR2 FQNEAQ. This CDR3 spans 13 amino acids.

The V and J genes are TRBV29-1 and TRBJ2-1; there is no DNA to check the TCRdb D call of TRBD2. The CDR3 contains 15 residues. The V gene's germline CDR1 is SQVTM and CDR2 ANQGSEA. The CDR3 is CSIFDRASGRYEQFF.

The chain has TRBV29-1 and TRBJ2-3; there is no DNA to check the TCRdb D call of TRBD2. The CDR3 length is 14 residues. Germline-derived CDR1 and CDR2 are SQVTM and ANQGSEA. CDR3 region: CSVDSGATTDTQYF.

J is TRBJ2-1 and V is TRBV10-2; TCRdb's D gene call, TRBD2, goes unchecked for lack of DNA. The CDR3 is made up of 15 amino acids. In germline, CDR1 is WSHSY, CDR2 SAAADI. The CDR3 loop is CASTVSGSSYNEQFF.

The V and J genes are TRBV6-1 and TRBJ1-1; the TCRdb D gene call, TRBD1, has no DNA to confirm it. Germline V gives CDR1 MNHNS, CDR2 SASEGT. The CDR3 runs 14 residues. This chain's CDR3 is CASSARVGDTEAFF.

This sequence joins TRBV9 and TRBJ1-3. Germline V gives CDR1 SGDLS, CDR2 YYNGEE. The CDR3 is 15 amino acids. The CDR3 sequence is CASSESSKLGNTIYF.

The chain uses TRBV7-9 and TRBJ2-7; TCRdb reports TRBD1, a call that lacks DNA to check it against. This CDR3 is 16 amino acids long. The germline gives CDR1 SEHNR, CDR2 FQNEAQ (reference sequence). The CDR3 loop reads CASSLIRRDSTYEQYF.

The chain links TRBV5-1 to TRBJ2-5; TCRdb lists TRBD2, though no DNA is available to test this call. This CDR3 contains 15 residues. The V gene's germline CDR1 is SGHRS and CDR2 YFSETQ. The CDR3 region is CASSSRPGLQETQYF.

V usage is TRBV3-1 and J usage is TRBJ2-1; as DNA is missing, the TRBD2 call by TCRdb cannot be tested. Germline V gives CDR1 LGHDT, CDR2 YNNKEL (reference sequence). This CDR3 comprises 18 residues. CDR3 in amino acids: CASSQGIWASGRQNEQFF.

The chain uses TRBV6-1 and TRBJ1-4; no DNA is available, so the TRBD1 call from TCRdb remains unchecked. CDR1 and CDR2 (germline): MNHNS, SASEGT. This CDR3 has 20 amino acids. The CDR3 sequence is CASSGRSDRGLQGTNEKLFF.

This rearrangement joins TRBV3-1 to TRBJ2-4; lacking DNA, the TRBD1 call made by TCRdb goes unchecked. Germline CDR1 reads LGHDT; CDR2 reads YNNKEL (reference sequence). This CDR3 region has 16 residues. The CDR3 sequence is CASSQGPGQETNIQYF.

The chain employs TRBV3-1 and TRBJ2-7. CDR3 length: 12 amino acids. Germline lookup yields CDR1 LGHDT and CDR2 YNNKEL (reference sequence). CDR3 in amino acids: CASSQGAGEQYF.

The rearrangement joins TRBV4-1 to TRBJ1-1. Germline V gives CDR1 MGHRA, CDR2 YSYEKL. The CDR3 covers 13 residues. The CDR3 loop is CASSHHGVVEAFF.

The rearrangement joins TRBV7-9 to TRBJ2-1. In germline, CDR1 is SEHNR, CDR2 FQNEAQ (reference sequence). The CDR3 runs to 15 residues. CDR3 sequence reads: CASSFSRVAYNEQFF. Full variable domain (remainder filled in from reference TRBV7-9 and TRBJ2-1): DTGVSQNPRHKITKRGQNVTFRCDPISEHNRLYWYRQTLGQGPEFLTYFQNEAQLEKSRLLSDRFSAERPKGSFSTLEIQRTEQGDSAMYLCASSFSRVAYNEQFFGPGTRLTVL.

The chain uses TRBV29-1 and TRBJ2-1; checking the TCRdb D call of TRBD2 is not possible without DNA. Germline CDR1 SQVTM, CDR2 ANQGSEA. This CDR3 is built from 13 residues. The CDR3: CSVEPSGRALEFF.

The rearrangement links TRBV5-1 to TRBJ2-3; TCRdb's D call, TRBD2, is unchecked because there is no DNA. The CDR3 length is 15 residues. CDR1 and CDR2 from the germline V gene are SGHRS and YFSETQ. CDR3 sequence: CASSVGRARADTQYF.

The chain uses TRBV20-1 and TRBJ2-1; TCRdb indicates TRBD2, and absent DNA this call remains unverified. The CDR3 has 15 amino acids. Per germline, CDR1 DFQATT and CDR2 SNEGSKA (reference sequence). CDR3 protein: CSARHYGIPLNEQFF.

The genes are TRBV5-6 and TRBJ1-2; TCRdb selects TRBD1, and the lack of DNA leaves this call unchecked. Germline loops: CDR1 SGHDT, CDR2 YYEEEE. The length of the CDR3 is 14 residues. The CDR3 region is CASSLGRDDYGYTF.

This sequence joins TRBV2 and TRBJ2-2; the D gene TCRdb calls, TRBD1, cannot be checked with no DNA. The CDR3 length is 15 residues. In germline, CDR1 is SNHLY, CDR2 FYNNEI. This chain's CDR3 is CASSTSPGVSGELFF.